These 32 T cell receptor beta chains came from one sample sequenced in a study of T cells after yellow fever vaccination (dated by TCRdb to the late 2010s). The treatment or condition label for this specimen denotes: live attenuated yellow fever vaccine strain. Libraries were constructed by 5' RACE. Data came from an Illumina NovaSeq 6000. The public reads were quality trimmed at Q25 with fastp and then assembled into clones with MiXCR by TCRdb, keeping productive beta chains. One record per CDR3 amino acid sequence lists the most common genes and DNA. Recorded for this sample are about 330,000 distinct CDR3 sequences; approximately 4% of them occurred a single time. The biggest ten clones account for 20% to 25% of the sample. Specimen: PBMCs, collected 5 days after the yellow fever booster vaccination. These receptors were collected from a man aged 18 to 30 who received the YFV17D yellow fever vaccine.

This clonotype came up many times. This chain links TRBV11-2 with TRBJ2-3, with 8 bases identical to TRBD2. J gave up 3 bases and V 4 bases, and 6 bases lay outside the gene matches. Looked up from germline, CDR1 is SGHAT and CDR2 is FQNNGV. The CDR3 length is 15 residues. The CDR3 spells CASSSRGGPTDTQYF. CDR3 DNA: TGTGCCAGCAGCTCCCGGGGGGGCCCGACAGATACGCAGTATTTT.

This chain uses TRBV29-1 with TRBJ1-1; tentative D call: TRBD1 (5 bases). CDR1 is SQVTM, CDR2 ANQGSEA, per germline. The CDR3 contains 11 residues. The germline V and J ends were trimmed by 6 bases and 5 bases, with 10 bases remaining between them. The CDR3 loop reads CSVVWGTEAFF. CDR3 nucleotides: TGCAGCGTAGTCTGGGGGACTGAAGCTTTCTTT. Drawing the rest from reference TRBV29-1 and TRBJ1-1, the complete variable domain is SAVISQKPSRDICQRGTSLTIQCQVDSQVTMMFWYRQQPGQSLTLIATANQGSEATYESGFVIDKFPISRPNLTFSTLTVSNMSPEDSSIYLCSVVWGTEAFFGQGTRLTVV.

In its sample, this clonotype was seen a few times. The chain combines TRBV7-2 with TRBJ2-2; 12 positions match TRBD2. The CDR3 consists of 18 residues. V shed 3 bases and J 2 bases; nucleotides not matched to a gene: 7. The germline CDR1 and CDR2 sequences are SGHTA and FQGNSA. The CDR3 loop is CASSFHRTSGANTGELFF. The DNA of the CDR3 is TGTGCCAGCAGCTTCCACCGGACTAGCGGGGCTAACACCGGGGAGCTGTTTTTT.

This clonotype occurred many times. The chain recombines TRBV11-2 with TRBJ1-3; D is unresolved. Germline loops: CDR1 SGHAT, CDR2 FQNNGV. The V gene lost 10 bases and the J gene lost 4 bases, with 20 bases spanning the gap. The CDR3 has 15 amino acids. DNA for the CDR3: TGTGCCACCCTCAAGAACCCTCGGCGCGGAAACACCATATATTTT. Its translation: CATLKNPRRGNTIYF.

This clonotype was seen a handful of times. The genes are TRBV5-1 and TRBJ1-2; D is possibly TRBD1 (5 bases). Per the germline V gene, CDR1 is SGHRS and CDR2 is YFSETQ. The CDR3 contains 15 residues. Trimming took off 4 bases at V and 4 bases at J, with 17 bases between the two ends. CDR3 region: CASSATPGAGYGYTF. As DNA, the CDR3 is TGCGCCAGCAGCGCCACTCCCGGGGCCGGCTATGGCTACACCTTC. Full variable domain (rest looked up from reference TRBV5-1 and TRBJ1-2): KAGVTQTPRYLIKTRGQQVTLSCSPISGHRSVSWYQQTPGQGLQFLFEYFSETQRNKGNFPGRFSGRQFSNSRSEMNVSTLELGDSALYLCASSATPGAGYGYTFGSGTRLTVV.

The gene calls are TRBV4-2 and TRBJ2-3; 8 bases are a match to TRBD2. V lost 7 bases, J lost 2 bases, and 5 bases stayed unmatched. CDR1 and CDR2 (germline): LGHNA, YNFKEQ. The CDR3 spans 14 residues. CDR3 residues: CASTSGGPTDTQYF. Here the CDR3 DNA reads TGTGCCAGCACGAGCGGGGGCCCCACAGATACGCAGTATTTT.

This clonotype was detected a few times. The chain employs TRBV10-3 and TRBJ1-4; maybe TRBD1 (5 bases). Looked up from germline, CDR1 is ENHRY and CDR2 is SYGVKD. The CDR3 covers 13 residues. Trimming took 5 bases from V and 8 from J, leaving 12 bases between them. The CDR3: CAISKGLGEKLFF. DNA of the CDR3: TGTGCCATCAGTAAGGGACTTGGAGAAAAACTGTTTTTT.

The chain couples TRBV29-1 to TRBJ2-5, with a possible D match to TRBD2 (6 bases). CDR3 length: 11 residues. Trimming took 6 bases from V and 5 from J, leaving 10 bases between them. CDR1 and CDR2 from the germline V gene are SQVTM and ANQGSEA. CDR3 in amino acids: CSVGGEETQYF. As DNA, the CDR3 is TGCAGCGTGGGCGGGGAGGAGACCCAGTACTTC.

The table lists this clonotype with a few counts. The rearrangement joins TRBV12-3 or TRBV12-4 to TRBJ2-1, with D uncertain. The CDR3 runs 14 residues. Between the trimmed V and J ends, which lost 7 bases and 4 bases, there was a span of 14 bases. This CDR3 is CASTPRADYNEQFF. The CDR3 DNA is TGTGCCAGCACCCCTCGGGCGGATTACAATGAGCAGTTCTTC.

The table lists this clonotype with many counts. J is TRBJ2-1 and V is TRBV11-2, with 8 bases matching TRBD2. Trimming took 2 bases from V and 12 from J; bases not matched to a gene: 6. The CDR3 is 13 residues long. Germline CDR1 is SGHAT and CDR2 is FQNNGV. CDR3 in amino acids: CASSLPASGLQFF. Written as DNA, the CDR3 is TGTGCCAGCAGCTTACCCGCTAGCGGGTTGCAGTTCTTC.

This clonotype showed up many times. The chain carries TRBV20-1 and TRBJ2-1, with 7 bases matching TRBD2. Germline V lookup: CDR1 DFQATT, CDR2 SNEGSKA (reference sequence). The CDR3 covers 15 residues. Unmatched junction bases numbered 5, after V lost 3 bases and J lost 0 bases. The CDR3 spells CSARPLAVSYNEQFF. The CDR3, as DNA: TGCAGTGCTAGGCCCCTAGCGGTCTCCTACAATGAGCAGTTCTTC.

This clonotype was seen only a few times. V and J are TRBV27 and TRBJ1-5; D not certain. CDR3 length: 15 amino acids. V lost 8 bases, J lost 1 base, and 15 bases lay in between. Germline V gene sequence: CDR1 MNHEY, CDR2 SMNVEV (reference sequence). As DNA, the CDR3 is TGTGCCAGCGCTTGGAGGGCACAAAGCAATCAGCCCCAGCATTTT. Translating gives CASAWRAQSNQPQHF.

This clonotype was observed a few times. The gene calls are TRBV7-9 and TRBJ2-7; D is perhaps TRBD1 or TRBD2 (6 bases each). CDR1 SEHNR and CDR2 FQNEAQ come from the germline V gene (reference sequence). This CDR3 is built from 13 residues. V lost 0 bases to trimming and J lost 6 bases, with 9 bases between them. CDR3: CASSLAPGAEQYV. CDR3 nucleotides: TGTGCCAGCAGCTTAGCACCGGGGGCCGAGCAGTACGTC.

This clonotype turned up a few times. This chain connects TRBV27 to TRBJ2-2, with 11 bases aligning to TRBD1. V dropped 4 bases and J dropped 5; count of bases not matched to a gene: 9. This CDR3 region has 17 residues. Germline CDR1 reads MNHEY; CDR2 reads SMNVEV (reference sequence). The CDR3 reads CASSSRGTGGRTGELFF. Here the CDR3 DNA reads TGTGCCAGCAGTTCTCGTGGGACAGGGGGGAGAACCGGGGAGCTGTTTTTT.

The chain uses TRBV5-8 and TRBJ2-1; TRBD2 aligns across 11 bases. V shed 2 bases, J shed 5 bases, and the junction held 3 bases outside the gene matches. This CDR3 comprises 15 residues. The germline CDR1 and CDR2 sequences are SGHTS and YDEGEE. CDR3 DNA sequence: TGTGCCAGCAGCTTAGTAGCGGGGGGGAACAATGAGCAGTTCTTC. Residues: CASSLVAGGNNEQFF.

The genes are TRBV5-1 and TRBJ2-7, with 9 bases lining up with TRBD1. With 4 bases clipped from V and 6 bases from J, the junction kept 2 bases outside the gene matches. The length of the CDR3 is 12 residues. Germline assignment: CDR1 SGHRS and CDR2 YFSETQ. The DNA of the CDR3 is TGCGCCAGCAGCGTGGACAGGGGCGAGCAGTACTTC. Translation gives CASSVDRGEQYF.

The chain joins TRBV5-5 to TRBJ1-1, with D uncertain. Trimming removed 2 bases at V and 2 bases at J, with 13 bases between. The germline V gene encodes CDR1 SGHKS and CDR2 YYEKEE (reference sequence). The CDR3 sequence is 15 residues long. CDR3: CASSFSLWLNTEAFF. The CDR3 region has the DNA TGTGCCAGCAGCTTCTCCCTATGGCTTAACACTGAAGCTTTCTTT. The complete variable domain, with remaining parts taken from reference TRBV5-5 and TRBJ1-1, reads DAGVTQSPTHLIKTRGQQVTLRCSPISGHKSVSWYQQVLGQGPQFIFQYYEKEERGRGNFPDRFSARQFPNYSSELNVNALLLGDSALYLCASSFSLWLNTEAFFGQGTRLTVV.

This clonotype was detected a few times. The chain combines TRBV12-3 or TRBV12-4 with TRBJ1-1; TRBD1 is a possible D gene (5 bases). V lost 3 bases to trimming and J lost 1 base, with 9 bases between them. The CDR3 has 14 amino acids. For the CDR3, the DNA is TGTGCCAGCAGTTTTAATGGGGGGAACACTGAAGCTTTCTTT. Amino acid sequence: CASSFNGGNTEAFF.

The chain links TRBV7-9 to TRBJ1-6, with 7 bases matching TRBD1. V lost 3 bases to trimming and J lost 7 bases; unmatched junction nucleotides: 9. The CDR3 is made up of 16 amino acids. Germline loops: CDR1 SEHNR, CDR2 FQNEAQ (reference sequence). CDR3 sequence reads: CASSFRPGTVNSPLHF. The CDR3 region has the DNA TGTGCCAGCAGCTTTCGCCCCGGGACAGTAAATTCACCCCTCCACTTT.

The chain has TRBV20-1 and TRBJ2-4; 9 nucleotides align to TRBD2. V dropped 3 bases and J dropped 9; count of bases not matched to a gene: 9. Germline CDR1 is DFQATT and CDR2 is SNEGSKA (reference sequence). The CDR3 runs 14 residues. CDR3 in amino acids: CSASWRGGLGIQYF. The CDR3 DNA reads TGCAGTGCTAGTTGGCGGGGGGGCCTTGGCATTCAGTACTTC.

This clonotype was found a few times. The V call is TRBV2, the J call TRBJ1-2, with TRBD1 matching 8 bases. CDR3 length: 14 amino acids. The V and J ends lost 7 bases and 0 bases, in that order; junction bases with no gene match: 4. Per the germline V gene, CDR1 is SNHLY and CDR2 is FYNNEI. CDR3 sequence (DNA): TGTGCCAGCACCCGGACAGGGACTAACTATGGCTACACCTTC. This sequence encodes CASTRTGTNYGYTF. Drawing the rest from reference TRBV2 and TRBJ1-2, the complete variable domain is EPEVTQTPSHQVTQMGQEVILRCVPISNHLYFYWYRQILGQKVEFLVSFYNNEISEKSEIFDDQFSVERPDGSNFTLKIRSTKLEDSAMYFCASTRTGTNYGYTFGSGTRLTVV.

The rearrangement links TRBV6-5 to TRBJ2-7, with 7 bases aligning to TRBD2. CDR1 is MNHEY and CDR2 is SVGAGI in the germline V gene. V lost 1 base to trimming and J lost 2 bases; unmatched junction nucleotides: 11. The CDR3 consists of 17 residues. CDR3 sequence reads: CASSYCAGTSATYEQYV. The CDR3 DNA sequence: TGTGCCAGCAGTTACTGTGCAGGAACTAGCGCCACCTACGAGCAGTACGTC.

This clonotype showed up just a few times. The rearrangement uses TRBV19 and TRBJ2-7; D is unresolved. This CDR3 is 14 amino acids long. Trimming left V 4 bases short and J 0 bases short, with 10 bases between. The germline V gene has CDR1 LNHDA and CDR2 SQIVND (reference sequence). CDR3 sequence reads: CASSTRTASYEQYF. CDR3 nucleotides: TGTGCCAGTAGTACTCGGACGGCCTCCTACGAGCAGTACTTC.

This clonotype was observed a few times. The CDR3 region is CASTPGGYQETQYF. Here the CDR3 DNA reads TGTGCCAGCACCCCTGGGGGGTACCAAGAGACCCAGTACTTC. The chain joins TRBV12-3 or TRBV12-4 to TRBJ2-5, with a possible D match to TRBD2 (6 bases). The CDR3 is 14 residues long. V was shortened by 7 bases and J by 0 bases, with 12 bases between the two germline ends.

The chain links TRBV4-1 to TRBJ1-2; TRBD1 matches at 7 bases. With V trimmed by 3 bases and J by 8 bases, 18 bases remained unmatched. The CDR3 is 17 residues long. Germline V gives CDR1 MGHRA, CDR2 YSYEKL. CDR3 loop: CASSQLQRDSRFEGYTF. The CDR3, as DNA: TGCGCCAGCAGCCAGCTACAGCGGGACAGCCGGTTTGAGGGCTACACCTTC.

This rearrangement joins TRBV7-8 to TRBJ2-3, with D possibly TRBD1 on 5 matching bases. CDR1 SGHVS and CDR2 FQNEAQ come from the germline V gene. The V and J ends lost 5 bases and 3 bases respectively, with 12 bases between them. The CDR3 spans 14 residues. This CDR3 reads CASSAQGPTDTQYF. The DNA for the CDR3 is TGTGCCAGCAGCGCTCAGGGTCCGACAGATACGCAGTATTTT.

This chain joins TRBV6-6 and TRBJ2-5; possibly TRBD1 for D (6 bases). Germline CDR1 and CDR2: MNHNY and SVGAGI (reference sequence). The CDR3 sequence is 16 residues long. V lost 5 bases, J lost 5 bases, and 21 bases lay in between. Here the CDR3 reads CASSLPRAGVGETQYF. The CDR3 DNA is TGTGCCAGCAGTCTCCCGAGGGCAGGGGTGGGGGAGACCCAGTACTTC.

This clonotype was recorded many times. Here the CDR3 DNA reads TGTGCCAGCCTCCGGGCAGGCGTACAGAAAGAGCAGTTCTTC. Its translation is CASLRAGVQKEQFF. The gene calls are TRBV12-3 or TRBV12-4 and TRBJ2-1; no reliable D call. The V end was cut by 8 bases, the J end by 10 bases, with 21 bases between. The CDR3 totals 14 residues.

This clonotype turned up a few times. V gene TRBV18 combines with J gene TRBJ2-1; D is possibly TRBD2 (7 bases). Germline CDR1 reads KGHSH; CDR2 reads LQKENI. The CDR3 loop spans 16 amino acids. The ends were cut back, 0 bases at V and 5 bases at J, with 14 bases in the middle. The CDR3, as DNA: TGTGCCAGCTCACCACCCTGGGGGGGGGCAGACAATGAGCAGTTCTTC. It translates to CASSPPWGGADNEQFF.

This clonotype was picked up a small number of times. V is TRBV3-1 and J is TRBJ2-6; TRBD2 is a possible D gene (5 bases). CDR1 is LGHDT and CDR2 is YNNKEL in the germline V gene (reference sequence). V lost 4 bases and J lost 2, with 12 bases in between. This CDR3 contains 16 residues. CDR3 nucleotide sequence: TGTGCCAGCAGCCGGAATTGGGAGCCTGGGGCCAACGTCCTGACTTTC. Amino acid sequence: CASSRNWEPGANVLTF.

This clonotype occurred a few times. This chain uses TRBV6-5 with TRBJ2-5, with a weak D call TRBD1 (6 bases). Germline V gives CDR1 MNHEY, CDR2 SVGAGI. The CDR3 sequence is 14 residues long. The germline V and J ends were trimmed by 2 bases and 4 bases, with 11 bases remaining between them. CDR3: CASSYPRGSETQYF. CDR3 nucleotide sequence: TGTGCCAGCAGTTACCCCAGGGGCTCAGAGACCCAGTACTTC.

This chain connects TRBV27 to TRBJ2-3; tentative D call: TRBD2 (5 bases). Germline CDR1 is MNHEY and CDR2 is SMNVEV (reference sequence). Deletions cut 7 bases from V and 2 bases from J, with 10 bases between. The CDR3 has 13 amino acids. The CDR3 DNA sequence: TGTGCCAGCAACCCGGGGTCCACAGATACGCAGTATTTT. Translating it yields CASNPGSTDTQYF.